This TCR beta chain was documented in a study of cytomegalovirus exposure and HLA in healthy donors. Study-wide points: The authors listed 150 to 200 TCR beta chains as cytomegalovirus-associated.

Notes on this clone: The antigen is undetermined.

The germline V gene encodes CDR1 SEHNR and CDR2 FQNEAQ (reference sequence). The CDR3 extends over 13 amino acids. V shed 4 bases and J shed 1 base, with 7 bases lying between them. Sequencing used immunoSEQ multiplex PCR; TCRdb keeps in-frame clones, though not all of them. This table has about 120,000 clones, roughly nine tenths appearing once. Sequencing was carried out using PBMCs. This receptor was identified in a woman aged 18 to 35 in good health and CMV-seronegative. The rearrangement links TRBV7-9 to TRBJ1-2; maybe TRBD1 (6 bases). CDR3 nucleotide sequence: TGTGCCAGCAGCTGGGGGCTTAACTATGGCTACACCTTC. It translates to CASSWGLNYGYTF.